This entry concerns a single T cell receptor beta chain. The antigen remains undetermined. The donors were in the 120-subject validation cohort, distinct from the approximately 670-subject first cohort. This sample is part of a study of cytomegalovirus exposure and HLA in healthy donors. The germline gives CDR1 MNHEY, CDR2 SMNVEV (reference sequence). CDR3 size: 14 residues. With 5 bases clipped from V and 5 bases from J, the junction kept 4 bases outside the gene matches. TCRdb's table, derived via immunoSEQ multiplex PCR, lists solely in-frame clones and lacks some. The data show roughly 200,000 clones, with 80% to 90% seen just once and around 1.2% held by the top ten. Study findings and constraints: The authors listed approximately 150 TCR beta chains as cytomegalovirus-associated. With high specificity and sensitivity, the classifier reportedly diagnosed cytomegalovirus status.

The sequence came from a woman between 25 and 40 years old in good health and CMV-seronegative. Input material: PBMCs. The chain has TRBV27 and TRBJ1-1, with 11 bases that match TRBD1. The CDR3 is CASSPGTGGTEAFF. In nucleotides, the CDR3 is TGTGCCAGCAGTCCCGGGACAGGGGGGACTGAAGCTTTCTTT.